One sample yielded the 14 T cell receptor beta chains listed below, sequenced in a study of blood T cell repertoires in COVID-19. TCRdb's table, derived via immunoSEQ multiplex PCR, lists solely in-frame clones and lacks some. The sample consists of 98,000 or so clones, roughly 80% of them appearing once. The sequenced sample consisted of peripheral blood. The receptors stem from a man in his 60s with acute or convalescent COVID-19.

The chain carries TRBV5-1 and TRBJ2-3; 10 nucleotides line up with TRBD2. The V gene end was trimmed by 2 bases and the J gene end by 5 bases; junction bases not matched to a gene: 5. CDR1 and CDR2 from the germline V gene are SGHRS and YFSETQ. The CDR3 is 15 residues long. CDR3 in amino acids: CASSFGSSGGDTQYF. Written as DNA, the CDR3 is TGCGCCAGCAGCTTTGGGTCTAGCGGGGGAGATACGCAGTATTTT.

The V and J genes are TRBV28 and TRBJ2-3, with a possible D match to TRBD2 (6 bases). Between the trimmed V and J ends, which lost 6 bases and 7 bases, there was a span of 14 bases. CDR3 length: 13 residues. CDR1 and CDR2 from the germline V gene are MDHEN and SYDVKM. The CDR3 is CASSPTGVNTQYF. The CDR3, as DNA: TGTGCCAGCAGCCCTACGGGGGTAAATACGCAGTATTTT.

The chain joins TRBV5-5 to TRBJ2-7; no firm D call. The V end was cut by 0 bases, the J end by 4 bases, with 14 bases between. The germline V gene has CDR1 SGHKS and CDR2 YYEKEE (reference sequence). This CDR3 spans 15 amino acids. CDR3 coding DNA: TGTGCCAGCAGCTTGGGACTGGCTTACGGATACGAGCAGTACTTC. Its translation is CASSLGLAYGYEQYF.

This rearrangement joins TRBV27 to TRBJ2-3; D remains ambiguous. The CDR3 length is 12 residues. Per germline, CDR1 MNHEY and CDR2 SMNVEV (reference sequence). Trimming cost V 5 bases and J 6 bases, with 9 bases left between them. The CDR3 spells CASSPNLDTQYF. For the CDR3, the DNA is TGTGCCAGCAGTCCAAACTTGGATACGCAGTATTTT.

The chain couples TRBV5-6 to TRBJ2-1; 9 bases align to TRBD2. Trimming removed 2 bases from V and 7 bases from J; junction bases left unmatched: 7. The CDR3 consists of 15 residues. Germline CDR1 and CDR2: SGHDT and YYEEEE. This CDR3 is CASSLGSGSPNEQFF. CDR3 sequence (DNA): TGTGCCAGCAGCTTAGGTAGCGGGAGTCCGAATGAGCAGTTCTTC. Based on the CDR3 plus reference TRBV5-6 and TRBJ2-1, the full variable domain is DAGVTQSPTHLIKTRGQQVTLRCSPKSGHDTVSWYQQALGQGPQFIFQYYEEEERQRGNFPDRFSGHQFPNYSSELNVNALLLGDSALYLCASSLGSGSPNEQFFGPGTRLTVL.

The rearrangement links TRBV28 to TRBJ2-7; 7 bases are shared with TRBD2. The germline CDR1 and CDR2 sequences are MDHEN and SYDVKM. V was clipped by 6 bases and J by 2 bases; unmatched bases: 10. The CDR3 has 15 residues. CDR3 sequence reads: CASSPRSGKTYEQYF. For the CDR3, the DNA is TGTGCCAGCAGCCCTCGGAGCGGGAAAACCTACGAGCAGTACTTC.

The CDR3 is CASSLLLNEKLFF. CDR3 sequence (DNA): TGTGCCAGCAGCCTTCTTCTTAATGAAAAACTGTTTTTT. This chain joins TRBV6-5 and TRBJ1-4, with D unresolved. The ends were cut back, 6 bases at V and 4 bases at J, with 9 bases in the middle. The CDR3 sequence is 13 residues long. Germline values: CDR1 MNHEY, CDR2 SVGAGI.

The chain uses TRBV19 and TRBJ1-4; 8 positions match TRBD1. The V and J ends lost 6 bases and 7 bases, in that order; junction bases with no gene match: 13. The CDR3 runs to 16 residues. CDR1 LNHDA and CDR2 SQIVND come from the germline V gene (reference sequence). Here the CDR3 reads CASSADRGNLFEKLFF. CDR3 nucleotide sequence: TGTGCCAGTAGCGCTGACAGGGGTAATCTATTTGAAAAACTGTTTTTT.

As regards this clone: Other DNA variants within this sample encode the same CDR3. The V and J genes are TRBV5-1 and TRBJ2-7; 7 bases are shared with TRBD1. Germline V gene sequence: CDR1 SGHRS, CDR2 YFSETQ. The ends lost 4 bases at V and 4 bases at J; junction bases unmatched: 8. The CDR3 is made up of 14 amino acids. The CDR3 here is CASSLTSGGYEQYF. The CDR3 coding sequence is TGCGCCAGCAGCCTTACCTCAGGGGGTTACGAGCAGTACTTC.

The J gene is TRBJ2-1, the V gene TRBV5-1; the match to TRBD2 covers 7 bases. CDR1 and CDR2 (germline): SGHRS, YFSETQ. Trimming removed 0 bases from V and 1 base from J; junction bases left unmatched: 4. The CDR3 is 16 residues long. The CDR3 region is CASSLATGGSYNEQFF. The DNA for the CDR3 is TGCGCCAGCAGCTTGGCCACGGGAGGATCCTACAATGAGCAGTTCTTC.

The chain has TRBV27 and TRBJ1-2; D may be TRBD1 (6 bases). CDR1 is MNHEY, CDR2 SMNVEV, per germline (reference sequence). With 3 bases removed from V and 4 bases from J, the gap between germline ends came to 15 bases. The CDR3 is made up of 15 amino acids. The CDR3 nucleotides read TGTGCCAGCAGTTTGGCGGGGGCAGGACTCTATGGCTACACCTTC. Translation: CASSLAGAGLYGYTF.

The rearrangement links TRBV19 to TRBJ1-1; TRBD1 is a possible D gene (6 bases). CDR1 is LNHDA, CDR2 SQIVND, per germline (reference sequence). V lost 5 bases to trimming and J lost 7 bases, with 26 bases between them. The CDR3 totals 17 residues. For the CDR3, the DNA is TGTGCCAGTAGTGTCCCGGGGGGCGCGGTGGTGCCCGATGAAGCTTTCTTT. Translated: CASSVPGGAVVPDEAFF.

The chain employs TRBV19 and TRBJ1-5; D call uncertain. The germline CDR1 and CDR2 sequences are LNHDA and SQIVND (reference sequence). The V gene lost 4 bases and the J gene lost 3 bases, with 16 bases spanning the gap. The CDR3 runs to 16 residues. The CDR3 spells CASSTTTATFNQPQHF. CDR3 coding DNA: TGTGCCAGTAGTACAACCACAGCAACCTTCAATCAGCCCCAGCATTTT.

The V gene is TRBV5-5, the J gene TRBJ1-5; TRBD1 aligns across 10 bases. The V and J ends lost 3 bases and 3 bases, in that order; junction bases with no gene match: 18. The germline CDR1 and CDR2 sequences are SGHKS and YYEKEE (reference sequence). The CDR3 is 20 amino acids. The CDR3 here is CASSSRDRGTIRRHNQPQHF. The CDR3 DNA follows: TGTGCCAGCAGCTCCCGGGACAGGGGTACCATTCGTCGACACAATCAGCCCCAGCATTTT.